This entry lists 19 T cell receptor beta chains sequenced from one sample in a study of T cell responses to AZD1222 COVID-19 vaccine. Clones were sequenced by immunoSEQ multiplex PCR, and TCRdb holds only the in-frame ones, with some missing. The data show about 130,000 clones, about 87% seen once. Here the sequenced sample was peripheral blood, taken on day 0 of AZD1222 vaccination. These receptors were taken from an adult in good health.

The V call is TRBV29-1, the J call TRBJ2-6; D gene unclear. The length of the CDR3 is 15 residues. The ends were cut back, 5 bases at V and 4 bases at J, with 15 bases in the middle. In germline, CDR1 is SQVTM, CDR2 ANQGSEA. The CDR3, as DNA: TGCAGCGTTAAGGACCCCCCGACGGGGGCCAACGTCCTGACTTTC. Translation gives CSVKDPPTGANVLTF.

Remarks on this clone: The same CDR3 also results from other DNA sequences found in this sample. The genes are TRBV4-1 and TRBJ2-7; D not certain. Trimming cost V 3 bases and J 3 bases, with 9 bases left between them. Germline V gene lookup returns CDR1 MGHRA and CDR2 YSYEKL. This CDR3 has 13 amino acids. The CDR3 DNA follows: TGCGCCAGCAGCCAGGGTGGAGTCTACGAGCAGTACTTC. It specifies CASSQGGVYEQYF.

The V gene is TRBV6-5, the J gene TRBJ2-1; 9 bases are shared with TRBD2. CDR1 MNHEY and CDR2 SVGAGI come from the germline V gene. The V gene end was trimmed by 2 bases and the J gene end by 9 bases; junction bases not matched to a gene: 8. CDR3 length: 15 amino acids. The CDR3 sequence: CASSYGGLAGTEQFF. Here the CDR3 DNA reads TGTGCCAGCAGTTACGGTGGGCTAGCGGGGACTGAGCAGTTCTTC.

Written as DNA, the CDR3 is TGTGCCAGCAGAAGACAGGGAGGTGGCTACACCTTC. Translating it yields CASRRQGGGYTF. The V gene is TRBV28, the J gene TRBJ1-2, with TRBD1 matching over 7 bases. The CDR3 is made up of 12 amino acids. With V trimmed by 6 bases and J by 7 bases, 5 bases remained unmatched. Germline CDR1 and CDR2: MDHEN and SYDVKM.

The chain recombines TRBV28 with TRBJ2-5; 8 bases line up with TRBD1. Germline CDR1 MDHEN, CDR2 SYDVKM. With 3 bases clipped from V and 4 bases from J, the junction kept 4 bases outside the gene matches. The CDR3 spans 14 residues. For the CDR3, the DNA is TGTGCCAGCAGTTTTCAGGGGGCTTTAGAGACCCAGTACTTC. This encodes CASSFQGALETQYF.

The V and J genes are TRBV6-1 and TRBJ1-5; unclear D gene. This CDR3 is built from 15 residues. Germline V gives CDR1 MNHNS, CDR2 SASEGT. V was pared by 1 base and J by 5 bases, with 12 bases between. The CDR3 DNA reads TGTGCCAGCAGTGAAGAACCAACAGATCATCAGCCCCAGCATTTT. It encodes CASSEEPTDHQPQHF.

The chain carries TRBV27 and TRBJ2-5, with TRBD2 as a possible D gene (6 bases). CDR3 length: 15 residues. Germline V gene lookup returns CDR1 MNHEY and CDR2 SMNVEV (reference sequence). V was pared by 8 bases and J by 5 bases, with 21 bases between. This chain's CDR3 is CASSSLSGRQETQYF. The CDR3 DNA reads TGTGCCAGCTCCTCGCTGAGCGGGCGACAGGAGACCCAGTACTTC.

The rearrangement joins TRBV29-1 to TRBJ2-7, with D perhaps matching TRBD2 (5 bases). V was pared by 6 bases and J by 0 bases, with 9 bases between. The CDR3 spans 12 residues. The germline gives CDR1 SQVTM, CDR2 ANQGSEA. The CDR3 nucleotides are TGCAGCGTAGCGGAGAGCTCCTACGAGCAGTACTTC. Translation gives CSVAESSYEQYF.

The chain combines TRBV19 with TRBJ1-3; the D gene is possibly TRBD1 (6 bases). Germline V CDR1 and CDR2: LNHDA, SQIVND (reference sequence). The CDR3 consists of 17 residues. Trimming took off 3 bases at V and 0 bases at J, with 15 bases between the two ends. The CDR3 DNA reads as TGTGCCAGTAGTATGAGGGGATCGGGGGCCTCTGGAAACACCATATATTTT. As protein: CASSMRGSGASGNTIYF.

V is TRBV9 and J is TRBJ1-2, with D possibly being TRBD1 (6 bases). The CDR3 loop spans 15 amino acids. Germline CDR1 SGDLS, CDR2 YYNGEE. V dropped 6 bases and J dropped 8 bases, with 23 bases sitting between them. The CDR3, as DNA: TGTGCCAGCAAGGCGACTCTGGGGACAATGGGGGGCTACACCTTC. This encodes CASKATLGTMGGYTF.

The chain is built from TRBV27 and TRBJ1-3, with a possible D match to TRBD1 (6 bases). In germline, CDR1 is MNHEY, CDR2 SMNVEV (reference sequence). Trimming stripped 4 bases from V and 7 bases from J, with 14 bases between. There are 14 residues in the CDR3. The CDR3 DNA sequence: TGTGCCAGCAGTTGGAGGGGGAGTGGTAACACCATATATTTT. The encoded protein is CASSWRGSGNTIYF.

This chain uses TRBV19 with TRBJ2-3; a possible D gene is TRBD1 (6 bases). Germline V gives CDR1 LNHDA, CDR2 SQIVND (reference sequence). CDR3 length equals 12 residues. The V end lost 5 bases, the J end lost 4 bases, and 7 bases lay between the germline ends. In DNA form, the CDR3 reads TGTGCCAGTAGTTACAGGGCAGATACGCAGTATTTT. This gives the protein CASSYRADTQYF. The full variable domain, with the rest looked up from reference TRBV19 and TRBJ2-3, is DGGITQSPKYLFRKEGQNVTLSCEQNLNHDAMYWYRQDPGQGLRLIYYSQIVNDFQKGDIAEGYSVSREKKESFPLTVTSAQKNPTAFYLCASSYRADTQYFGPGTRLTVL.

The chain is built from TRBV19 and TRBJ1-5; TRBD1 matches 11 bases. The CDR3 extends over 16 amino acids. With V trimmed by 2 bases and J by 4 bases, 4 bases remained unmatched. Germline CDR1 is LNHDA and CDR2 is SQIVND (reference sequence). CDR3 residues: CASSINRDRGNQPQHF. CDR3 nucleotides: TGTGCCAGTAGTATAAACCGGGACAGGGGGAATCAGCCCCAGCATTTT.

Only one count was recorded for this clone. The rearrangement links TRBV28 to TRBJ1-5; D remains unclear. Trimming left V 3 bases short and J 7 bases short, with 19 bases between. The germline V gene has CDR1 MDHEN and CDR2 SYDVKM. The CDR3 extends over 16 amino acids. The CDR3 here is CASSLRRVDPTQPQHF. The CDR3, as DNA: TGTGCCAGCAGTTTGCGGCGTGTTGACCCAACACAGCCCCAGCATTTT.

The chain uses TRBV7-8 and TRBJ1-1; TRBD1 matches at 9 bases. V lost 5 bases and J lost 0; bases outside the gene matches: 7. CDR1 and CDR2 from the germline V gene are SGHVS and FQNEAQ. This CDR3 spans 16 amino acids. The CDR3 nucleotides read TGTGCCAGCAGCGCATACAGGGGGCCCATGAACACTGAAGCTTTCTTT. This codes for CASSAYRGPMNTEAFF.

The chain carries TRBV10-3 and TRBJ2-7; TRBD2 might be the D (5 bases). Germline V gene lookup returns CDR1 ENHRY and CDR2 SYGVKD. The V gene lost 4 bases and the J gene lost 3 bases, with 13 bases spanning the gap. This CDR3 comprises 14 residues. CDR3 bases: TGTGCCATCAGTGCATCTACGGGGAACTACGAGCAGTACTTC. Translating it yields CAISASTGNYEQYF.

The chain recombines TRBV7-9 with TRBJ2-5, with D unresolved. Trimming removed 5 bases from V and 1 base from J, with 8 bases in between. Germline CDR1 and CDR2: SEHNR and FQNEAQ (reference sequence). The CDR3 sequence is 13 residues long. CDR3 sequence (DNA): TGTGCCAGCAGCCACCGGGTCCAAGAGACCCAGTACTTC. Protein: CASSHRVQETQYF.

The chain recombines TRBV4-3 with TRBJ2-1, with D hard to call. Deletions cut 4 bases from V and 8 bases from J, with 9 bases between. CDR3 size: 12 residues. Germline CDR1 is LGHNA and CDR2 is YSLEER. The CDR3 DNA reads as TGCGCCAGCAGCCTTGTAGGTCATGAGCAGTTCTTC. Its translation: CASSLVGHEQFF.

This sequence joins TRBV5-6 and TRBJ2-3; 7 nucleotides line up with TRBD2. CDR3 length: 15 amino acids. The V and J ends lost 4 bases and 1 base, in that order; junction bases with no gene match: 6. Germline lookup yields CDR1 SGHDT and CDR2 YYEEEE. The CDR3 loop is CASSPSGVGTDTQYF. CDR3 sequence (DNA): TGTGCCAGCAGCCCGAGCGGGGTTGGCACAGATACGCAGTATTTT.